This is a list of T cell receptor beta chains from one sample in a study of OX40 agonist ivuxolimab in advanced cancers. The method was immunoSEQ multiplex PCR; TCRdb's version includes in-frame clones alone and lacks a portion of them. The sample includes some 77,000 clones, about nine tenths of them seen just once. The sample was CD4+ or CD8+ T cells sorted from blood, taken in a trial of the OX40 agonist ivuxolimab. All receptors come from an adult with an advanced solid tumor such as melanoma, head and neck, liver or kidney cancer. Each CDR3 is given with its conserved first and last residue. A D gene is named only where the DNA matches it firmly. Expanded clones are given a class, and other clones once, few, many or no size at all.

TRBJ1-5,NA,19,TRBV30,NA,TGTGCCTGGAGTGTCCGGGTCGGCCCGACTAGGGGGAGCAATCAGCCCCAGCATTTT,CAWSVRVGPTRGSNQPQHF
TRBJ1-2,NA,14,TRBV6-1,NA,TGTGCCAGCAGTGAAGCAGGGGCTAACTATGGCTACACCTTC,CASSEAGANYGYTF
TRBJ1-1,NA,14,TRBV25-1,TRBD1,TGTGCCAGCAGTGCCAGGGGGATAAACACTGAAGCTTTCTTT,CASSARGINTEAFF
TRBJ1-1,NA,12,TRBV18,NA,TGTGCCAGCTCAGGGGGGAACACTGAAGCTTTCTTT,CASSGGNTEAFF
TRBJ2-1,NA,16,TRBV4-2,NA,TGTGCCAGCAGCCAAGAATCCGGGGTTCACTACAATGAGCAGTTCTTC,CASSQESGVHYNEQFF
TRBJ2-5,once,15,TRBV5-1,TRBD1,TGCGCCAGCAGCTTGACCTCCGGGACAGGGGAGACCCAGTACTTC,CASSLTSGTGETQYF
TRBJ2-3,NA,14,TRBV18,NA,TGTGCCAGCTCACCGGCAGGGAGCACAGATACGCAGTATTTT,CASSPAGSTDTQYF
TRBJ1-1,NA,15,TRBV4-1,TRBD1,TGCGCCAGCAGCCCAAACCCCAACAGGGGCACTGAAGCTTTCTTT,CASSPNPNRGTEAFF
TRBJ2-5,NA,11,TRBV6-6,NA,TGTGCCAGCAGTCCGGGAGAGACCCAGTACTTC,CASSPGETQYF
TRBJ1-6,NA,15,TRBV18,TRBD1,TGTGCCAGCTCACTCCGACAGGGGACCGCTTCACCCCTCCACTTT,CASSLRQGTASPLHF
TRBJ2-1,NA,11,TRBV29-1,NA,TGCAGCGTGAACTGGGGGAGTGAGCAGTTCTTC,CSVNWGSEQFF
TRBJ1-3,NA,16,TRBV27,TRBD1,TGTGCCAGCAGTTTTGCACAGGGGACCTCTGGAAACACCATATATTTT,CASSFAQGTSGNTIYF
TRBJ2-2,once,15,TRBV5-4,TRBD2,TGTGCCAGCAGCTTCGGCGGGAGGATTACCGGGGAGCTGTTTTTT,CASSFGGRITGELFF
TRBJ2-5,NA,15,TRBV11-3,NA,TGTGCCAGCAGCGCCGGGGAGGAAAGTTCGGAGACCCAGTACTTC,CASSAGEESSETQYF
TRBJ1-4,NA,14,TRBV7-9,NA,TGTGCCAGCAGCCTAGCCGCCGTAAGTGAAAAACTGTTTTTT,CASSLAAVSEKLFF
TRBJ1-1,many,14,TRBV7-8,NA,TGTGCCAGCAGCCTTGCGGACAGGAACACTGAAGCTTTCTTT,CASSLADRNTEAFF
TRBJ1-5,NA,13,TRBV6-5,TRBD1,TGTGCCATCTCCGGGACAGATAATCAGCCCCAGCATTTT,CAISGTDNQPQHF
TRBJ2-7,once,15,TRBV4-1,NA,TGCGCCAGCAGCCAACAGTGGGGCCTCACCTACGAGCAGTACTTC,CASSQQWGLTYEQYF
TRBJ2-1,NA,14,TRBV5-1,TRBD1,TGCGCCAGCAGCTTCGGGACAGGGGACAATGAGCAGTTCTTC,CASSFGTGDNEQFF
TRBJ1-5,NA,12,TRBV10-1,NA,TGCGCCAGCAGTGATCAAGGTCAGCCCCAGCATTTT,CASSDQGQPQHF